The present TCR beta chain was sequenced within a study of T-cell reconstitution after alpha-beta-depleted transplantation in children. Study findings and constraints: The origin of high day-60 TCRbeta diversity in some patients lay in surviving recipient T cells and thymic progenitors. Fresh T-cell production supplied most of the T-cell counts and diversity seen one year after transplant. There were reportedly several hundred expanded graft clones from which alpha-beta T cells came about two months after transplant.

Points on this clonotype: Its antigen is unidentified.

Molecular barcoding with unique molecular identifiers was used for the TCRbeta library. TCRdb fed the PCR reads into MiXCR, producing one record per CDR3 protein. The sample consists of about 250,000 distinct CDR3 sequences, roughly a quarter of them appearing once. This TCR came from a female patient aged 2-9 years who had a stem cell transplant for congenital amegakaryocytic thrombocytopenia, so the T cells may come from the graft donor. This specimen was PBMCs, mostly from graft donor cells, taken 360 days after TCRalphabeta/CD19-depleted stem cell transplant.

The CDR3 nucleotides read TGTGCCAGCAGCCAAGGCGGGGCCCAGCCCCAGCATTTT. Amino acids: CASSQGGAQPQHF. J is TRBJ1-5 and V is TRBV3-1, with D perhaps matching TRBD1 (5 bases). Trimming removed 1 base at V and 7 bases at J, with 8 bases between. In germline, CDR1 is LGHDT, CDR2 YNNKEL (reference sequence). The CDR3 loop spans 13 amino acids.